This T cell receptor beta chain came from a study of T cell responses to AZD1222 COVID-19 vaccine. Findings and limits, study-wide: White British ancestry dominated among donors, who included more females, and clonal diversity was possibly underestimated.

The germline CDR1 and CDR2 sequences are SGHAT and FQNNGV. The CDR3 contains 16 residues. V lost 4 bases, J lost 6 bases, and 19 bases lay in between. Comment on this clone: Antigen specificity is unknown.

The method was immunoSEQ multiplex PCR; TCRdb's version includes in-frame clones alone and lacks a portion of them. The table records about 190,000 clones, about nine tenths of them present only once. The chain links TRBV11-2 to TRBJ1-5; the D gene is possibly TRBD1 (6 bases). This sequence originates from an adult in good health. The sequencing used peripheral blood, collected on day 0 of MenACWY control vaccination. Here the CDR3 reads CASSSKGGGVSQPQHF. For the CDR3, the DNA is TGTGCCAGCAGCTCCAAGGGAGGGGGGGTCAGTCAGCCCCAGCATTTT.